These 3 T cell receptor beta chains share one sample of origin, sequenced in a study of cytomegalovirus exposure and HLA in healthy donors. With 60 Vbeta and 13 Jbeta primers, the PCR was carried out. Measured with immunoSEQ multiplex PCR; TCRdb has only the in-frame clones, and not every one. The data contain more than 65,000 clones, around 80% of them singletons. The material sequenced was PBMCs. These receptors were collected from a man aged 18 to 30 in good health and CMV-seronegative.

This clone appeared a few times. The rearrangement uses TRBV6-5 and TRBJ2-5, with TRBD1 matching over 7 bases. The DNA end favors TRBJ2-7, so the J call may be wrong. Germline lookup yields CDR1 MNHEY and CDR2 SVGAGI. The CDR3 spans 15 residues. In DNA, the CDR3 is TGTGCCAGCAGTTACTCGTGGGACAGCTCCTACGAGCAGTACTTC. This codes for CASSYSWDSSYEQYF.

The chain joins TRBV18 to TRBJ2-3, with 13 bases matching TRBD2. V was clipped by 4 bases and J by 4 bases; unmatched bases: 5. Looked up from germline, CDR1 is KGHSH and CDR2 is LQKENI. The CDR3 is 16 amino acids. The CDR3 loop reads CASSLGTSGAADTQYF. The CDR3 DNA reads TGTGCCAGCTCACTCGGGACTAGCGGGGCCGCAGATACGCAGTATTTT.

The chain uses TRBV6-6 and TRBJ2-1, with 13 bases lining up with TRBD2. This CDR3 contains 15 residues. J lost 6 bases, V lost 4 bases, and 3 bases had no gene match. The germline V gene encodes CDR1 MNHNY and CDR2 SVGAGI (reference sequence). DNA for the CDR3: TGTGCCAGCAGTTTAACTAGCGGGGGGGCCAATGAGCAGTTCTTC. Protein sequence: CASSLTSGGANEQFF.